This entry describes one T cell receptor beta chain. The data were obtained in a study of OX40 agonist ivuxolimab in advanced cancers. Losses at the gene ends were 7 bases for V and 2 bases for J; bases not matched to a gene: 1. From germline, CDR1 is MNHEY and CDR2 SMNVEV (reference sequence). This CDR3 has 14 residues. Using immunoSEQ multiplex PCR, the repertoire was profiled, and TCRdb retains in-frame clones only, with some absent. The data hold about 73,000 clones, with 90% observed a single time. The rearrangement links TRBV27 to TRBJ2-1; 11 nucleotides agree with TRBD2. The origin of this receptor is an adult with an advanced solid tumor such as melanoma, head and neck, liver or kidney cancer. The sequences come from CD4+ or CD8+ T cells sorted from blood, collected in a trial of the OX40 agonist ivuxolimab. The CDR3, as DNA: TGTGCCAGCACACTAGCGGGAGCCTACAATGAGCAGTTCTTC. Its protein is CASTLAGAYNEQFF.